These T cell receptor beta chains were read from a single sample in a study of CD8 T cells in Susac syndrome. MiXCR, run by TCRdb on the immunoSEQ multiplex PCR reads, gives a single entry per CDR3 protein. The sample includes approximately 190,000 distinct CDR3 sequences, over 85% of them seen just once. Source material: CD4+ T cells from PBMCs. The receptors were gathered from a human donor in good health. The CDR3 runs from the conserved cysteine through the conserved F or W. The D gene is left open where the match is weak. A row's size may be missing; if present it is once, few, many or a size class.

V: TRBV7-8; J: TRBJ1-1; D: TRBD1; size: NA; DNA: TGTGCCAGCAGCTTCGGGACAGGGGGCAGTTGGAACACTGAAGCTTTCTTT; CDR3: CASSFGTGGSWNTEAFF
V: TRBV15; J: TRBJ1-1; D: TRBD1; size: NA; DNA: TGTGCCACCAGCACCACAGGGGCCATGAACACTGAAGCTTTCTTT; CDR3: CATSTTGAMNTEAFF
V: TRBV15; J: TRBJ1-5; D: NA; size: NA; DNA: TGTGCCACCAGCAGAGCTGGGCCCAAACATCAGCCCCAGCATTTT; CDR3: CATSRAGPKHQPQHF
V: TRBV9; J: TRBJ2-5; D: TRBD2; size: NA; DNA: TGTGCCAGCAGCCTGGGAACGGGAGGCGAGACCCAGTACTTC; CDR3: CASSLGTGGETQYF
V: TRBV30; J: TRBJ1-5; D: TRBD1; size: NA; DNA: TGTGCCTGGAGTCCGGGGACAGGGGGCTGGCAGCCCCAGCATTTT; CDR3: CAWSPGTGGWQPQHF
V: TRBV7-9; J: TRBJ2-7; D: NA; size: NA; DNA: TGTGCCAGCAGCCCTACTCCACCGACAGGAACCTACGAGCAGTACTTC; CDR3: CASSPTPPTGTYEQYF
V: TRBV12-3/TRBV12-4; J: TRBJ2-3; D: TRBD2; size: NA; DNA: TGTGCCAGCAGTTACAGCGGGGGGGCCATAGATACGCAGTATTTT; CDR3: CASSYSGGAIDTQYF
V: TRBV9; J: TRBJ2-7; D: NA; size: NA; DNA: TGTGCCAGCAGCCCGCATGGTTATGCCTACGAGCAGTACTTC; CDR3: CASSPHGYAYEQYF
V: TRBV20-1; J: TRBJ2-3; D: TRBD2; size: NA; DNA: TGCAGTGCTAGGATCTTAGCGGGGGGCTCCATACTGGATACGCAGTATTTT; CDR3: CSARILAGGSILDTQYF
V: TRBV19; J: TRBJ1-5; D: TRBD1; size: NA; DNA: TGTGCCAGTACCGCCGGGACAGGGAATCAGCCCCAGCATTTT; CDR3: CASTAGTGNQPQHF
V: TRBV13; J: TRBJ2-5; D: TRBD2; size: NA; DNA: TGTGCCAGCAGCTCGTTAGCGGGGGGGCCCGTTACCCAGTACTTC; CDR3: CASSSLAGGPVTQYF
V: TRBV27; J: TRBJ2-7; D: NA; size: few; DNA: TGTGCCAGCGGGTGGGGGAAGGGCAGATCCGAGCAGTACTTC; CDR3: CASGWGKGRSEQYF
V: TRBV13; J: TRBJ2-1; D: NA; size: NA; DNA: TGTGCCAGCAGCCTCCCGGGACTCCCCAATGAGCAGTTCTTC; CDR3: CASSLPGLPNEQFF